The 32 T cell receptor beta chains below were found in one sample sequenced in a study of response to subunit inactivated influenza vaccine. TCRdb reprocessed the RT-PCR reads with MiXCR, giving one entry per CDR3 protein. This repertoire shows around 790,000 distinct CDR3 sequences, 21% found once; its top ten account for about a tenth. The sequences come from PBMCs from blood, collected 4 to 6 days after vaccination. Source of these receptors: a man aged 50-60 years who received an inactivated influenza vaccine.

V is TRBV6-2 or TRBV6-3 and J is TRBJ2-1; D call uncertain. The CDR3 totals 18 residues. Germline V CDR1 and CDR2: MNHEY, SVGEGT. Trimming cost V 0 bases and J 4 bases, with 19 bases left between them. CDR3 bases: TGTGCCAGCAGTTACTCAACCACCCGGGCGGCTTCTTACAATGAGCAGTTCTTC. Translated: CASSYSTTRAASYNEQFF.

The chain has TRBV6-2 or TRBV6-3 and TRBJ2-2, with 8 bases aligning to TRBD1. CDR3 length equals 16 residues. J lost 5 bases, V lost 6 bases, and 11 bases had no gene match. The germline CDR1 and CDR2 sequences are MNHEY and SVGEGT. This chain's CDR3 is CASSPTGAQLTGELFF. Here the CDR3 DNA reads TGTGCCAGCAGCCCGACAGGGGCTCAATTAACCGGGGAGCTGTTTTTT.

The rearrangement joins TRBV28 to TRBJ2-6, with D possibly being TRBD1 (6 bases). Germline assignment: CDR1 MDHEN and CDR2 SYDVKM. The CDR3 length is 18 residues. V was shortened by 5 bases and J by 0 bases, with 17 bases between the two germline ends. The DNA of the CDR3 is TGTGCCAGCAGTAAAACCACCCTAGGGGGCTCTGGGGCCAACGTCCTGACTTTC. This encodes CASSKTTLGGSGANVLTF.

This clonotype has a handful of counts. J is TRBJ2-2 and V is TRBV18; a possible D gene is TRBD2 (6 bases). The CDR3 covers 15 residues. Trimming pared 1 base from V and 5 bases from J, leaving 11 bases between. The germline V gene encodes CDR1 KGHSH and CDR2 LQKENI. The CDR3 here is CASSPRTGRTGELFF. DNA for the CDR3: TGTGCCAGCTCACCACGGACTGGGAGGACCGGGGAGCTGTTTTTT.

This chain uses TRBV24-1 with TRBJ2-2, with D unresolved. Germline CDR1 and CDR2: KGHDR and SFDVKD. This CDR3 spans 14 amino acids. Deletions cut 3 bases from V and 8 bases from J, with 12 bases between. The CDR3 spells CATSDPRVAGELFF. The CDR3, as DNA: TGTGCCACCAGTGATCCAAGGGTGGCTGGGGAGCTGTTTTTT.

CDR3 in amino acids: CASSQLGERGEQFF. DNA of the CDR3: TGCGCCAGCAGCCAATTGGGAGAGAGGGGTGAGCAGTTCTTC. The chain recombines TRBV4-3 with TRBJ2-1; D may match TRBD1 or TRBD2 (5 bases each). Per germline, CDR1 LGHNA and CDR2 YSLEER. This CDR3 spans 14 amino acids. Between the trimmed V and J ends, which lost 2 bases and 9 bases, there was a span of 14 bases.

The V and J genes are TRBV7-8 and TRBJ2-7; D is uncertain. The CDR3 runs 13 residues. V was shortened by 1 base and J by 2 bases, with 6 bases between the two germline ends. From germline, CDR1 is SGHVS and CDR2 FQNEAQ. In nucleotides, the CDR3 is TGTGCCAGCAGCTTAGTAATCACCTACGAGCAGTACTTC. It codes for CASSLVITYEQYF.

This clonotype was observed at least ten times. The V call is TRBV4-1, the J call TRBJ2-1; 11 bases map to TRBD2. This CDR3 spans 17 amino acids. Per germline, CDR1 MGHRA and CDR2 YSYEKL. Losses at the gene ends were 3 bases for V and 4 bases for J; bases not matched to a gene: 8. The CDR3 nucleotides are TGCGCCAGCAGCCAGCTCCCCGGGACTAGCGGATACAATGAGCAGTTCTTC. Translated, it gives CASSQLPGTSGYNEQFF.

The sample holds a few counts of this clonotype. V and J are TRBV29-1 and TRBJ1-2; 7 nucleotides align to TRBD1. CDR3 length equals 11 residues. Looked up from germline, CDR1 is SQVTM and CDR2 is ANQGSEA. Losses at the gene ends were 4 bases for V and 7 bases for J; bases not matched to a gene: 3. The CDR3, as DNA: TGCAGCGTTGGGACAGGAGCTGGCTACACCTTC. Amino acids: CSVGTGAGYTF.

The chain links TRBV20-1 to TRBJ2-1, with TRBD2 matching over 10 bases. CDR1 and CDR2 (germline): DFQATT, SNEGSKA (reference sequence). The V segment lost 5 bases and the J segment 6 bases; nucleotides outside the gene matches: 7. The CDR3 has 14 residues. The CDR3: CSAPSGRAGNEQFF. DNA for the CDR3: TGCAGTGCTCCAAGCGGGAGGGCGGGCAATGAGCAGTTCTTC.

This clonotype turned up a few times. The genes are TRBV11-2 and TRBJ2-1, with 15 bases aligning to TRBD2. Unmatched junction bases numbered 15, after V lost 3 bases and J lost 3 bases. Germline CDR1 SGHAT, CDR2 FQNNGV. The CDR3 contains 21 residues. DNA of the CDR3: TGTGCCAGCAGCTTCCCTCAGGGGACTAGCGGGAGGAGGAGAAGCTACAATGAGCAGTTCTTC. Translating it yields CASSFPQGTSGRRRSYNEQFF. Full variable domain (remainder filled in from reference TRBV11-2 and TRBJ2-1): EAGVAQSPRYKIIEKRQSVAFWCNPISGHATLYWYQQILGQGPKLLIQFQNNGVVDDSQLPKDRFSAERLKGVDSTLKIQPAKLEDSAVYLCASSFPQGTSGRRRSYNEQFFGPGTRLTVL.

This clonotype was detected only a few times. J is TRBJ1-5 and V is TRBV5-5, with D uncertain. The CDR3 loop spans 15 amino acids. The V end lost 2 bases, the J end lost 0 bases, and 9 bases lay between the germline ends. In germline, CDR1 is SGHKS, CDR2 YYEKEE (reference sequence). The DNA of the CDR3 is TGTGCCAGCAGCTTTGTGGGGATTAGCAATCAGCCCCAGCATTTT. Amino acid sequence: CASSFVGISNQPQHF.

The chain recombines TRBV20-1 with TRBJ2-1; D call uncertain. Trimming took 1 base from V and 8 from J, leaving 12 bases between them. CDR1 is DFQATT and CDR2 is SNEGSKA in the germline V gene (reference sequence). The CDR3 has 13 residues. The CDR3 DNA reads as TGCAGTGCTAGAGGTCTTTGGCTTGATGAGCAGTTCTTC. Translation gives CSARGLWLDEQFF.

This chain links TRBV13 with TRBJ2-4; D is perhaps TRBD2 (6 bases). The CDR3 runs to 14 residues. Trimming left V 5 bases short and J 4 bases short, with 12 bases between. Germline V CDR1 and CDR2: PRHDT, FYEKMQ (reference sequence). The chain's CDR3 is CASSPPGGKNIQYF. Here the CDR3 DNA reads TGTGCCAGCAGCCCCCCTGGGGGGAAAAACATTCAGTACTTC.

This chain links TRBV14 with TRBJ1-1, with D unclear. Per germline, CDR1 SGHDN and CDR2 FVKESK. The CDR3 totals 15 residues. Trimming shortened V by 1 base and J by 1 base, and 10 bases separated the two germline ends. CDR3 loop: CASSQVRGTNTEAFF. The CDR3 region has the DNA TGTGCCAGCAGCCAAGTAAGAGGCACGAACACTGAAGCTTTCTTT.

V and J are TRBV12-3 or TRBV12-4 and TRBJ2-2; D is undetermined. This CDR3 has 16 amino acids. The V end lost 6 bases, the J end lost 4 bases, and 18 bases lay between the germline ends. CDR3 protein: CASSPGRGGSTGELFF. CDR3 sequence (DNA): TGTGCCAGCAGCCCCGGACGAGGCGGCTCCACCGGGGAGCTGTTTTTT.

This clonotype was found a few times. V usage is TRBV12-3 or TRBV12-4 and J usage is TRBJ2-7; tentative D call: TRBD2 (6 bases). V shed 0 bases and J shed 2 bases, with 20 bases lying between them. This CDR3 has 18 amino acids. As DNA, the CDR3 is TGTGCCAGCAGTTTAGCGTTGAGTAGCGGAACTACCCCCTACGAGCAGTACTTC. It encodes CASSLALSSGTTPYEQYF.

V usage is TRBV9 and J usage is TRBJ2-3; D could derive from TRBD1 or TRBD2 (5 bases each). V shed 3 bases and J shed 2 bases, with 10 bases lying between them. CDR3 length: 14 residues. Germline V CDR1 and CDR2: SGDLS, YYNGEE. CDR3 sequence reads: CASSGGRYTDTQYF. DNA for the CDR3: TGTGCCAGCAGCGGGGGGAGATACACAGATACGCAGTATTTT.

Points on this clonotype: Being one base from a much bigger clone, this may be a read error. The rearrangement joins TRBV4-2 to TRBJ2-7; TRBD1 agrees at 10 bases. CDR1 is LGHNA, CDR2 YNFKEQ, per germline. The CDR3 runs 14 residues. The trim removed 5 bases at V and 3 bases at J, leaving 4 bases unmatched. In DNA form, the CDR3 reads TGTGCCAGCAGCAAAGGGACAGGGGACTACGAGCAGTACTTC. Translation: CASSKGTGDYEQYF.

This chain links TRBV2 with TRBJ2-3; 7 nucleotides align to TRBD2. Germline V gives CDR1 SNHLY, CDR2 FYNNEI. V shed 11 bases and J 3 bases; nucleotides not matched to a gene: 11. The CDR3 length is 14 residues. The CDR3: CARRGSGVTDTQYF. As DNA, the CDR3 is TGTGCCCGCCGAGGGAGCGGGGTTACAGATACGCAGTATTTT.

The chain joins TRBV29-1 to TRBJ1-1, with D hard to call. Germline V gives CDR1 SQVTM, CDR2 ANQGSEA. CDR3 length equals 16 residues. Between the trimmed V and J ends, which lost 1 base and 4 bases, there was a span of 19 bases. CDR3 amino acids: CSVEGLDRGRSTEAFF. CDR3 nucleotide sequence: TGCAGCGTTGAAGGGTTGGATCGGGGTAGGAGCACTGAAGCTTTCTTT.

This clonotype occurred a few times. The gene calls are TRBV12-3 or TRBV12-4 and TRBJ1-1; D perhaps matches TRBD1 (6 bases). This CDR3 contains 11 residues. V lost 5 bases and J lost 8, with 9 bases in between. The CDR3 protein is CASSRDIEAFF. The CDR3 DNA follows: TGTGCCAGCAGTCGGGACATAGAAGCTTTCTTT.

This chain uses TRBV6-6 with TRBJ2-1; the D is unclear. The CDR3 is made up of 13 amino acids. Germline V gene data show CDR1 as MNHNY and CDR2 as SVGAGI (reference sequence). V lost 6 bases and J 7 bases, leaving 13 bases between the germline ends. This CDR3 is CASRPQESNEQFF. The CDR3, as DNA: TGTGCCAGCAGACCCCAAGAATCAAATGAGCAGTTCTTC.

This clonotype has just a few counts. The chain links TRBV5-1 to TRBJ2-7; D possibly corresponds to TRBD1 (6 bases). Deletions cut 4 bases from V and 0 bases from J, with 11 bases between. Germline V gene data show CDR1 as SGHRS and CDR2 as YFSETQ. The CDR3 is made up of 14 amino acids. CDR3 sequence reads: CASSEGTNSYEQYF. The CDR3 bases are TGCGCCAGCAGCGAGGGGACAAACTCCTACGAGCAGTACTTC.

This sequence joins TRBV20-1 and TRBJ2-7, with 9 bases aligning to TRBD2. J was trimmed by 3 bases and V by 2 bases; bases with no gene match: 5. The CDR3 runs to 14 residues. Per the germline V gene, CDR1 is DFQATT and CDR2 is SNEGSKA (reference sequence). The CDR3 DNA sequence: TGCAGTGCTAGAACGGCGGGGGGGCGCTACGAGCAGTACTTC. Amino acids: CSARTAGGRYEQYF.

The V call is TRBV25-1, the J call TRBJ1-2, with 10 bases lining up with TRBD1. In germline, CDR1 is MGHDK, CDR2 SYGVNS. V was clipped by 3 bases and J by 4 bases; unmatched bases: 5. CDR3 size: 15 residues. The CDR3 bases are TGTGCCAGCAGTGAGCGGGACAGGGGATTCTATGGCTACACCTTC. Translated: CASSERDRGFYGYTF.

V and J are TRBV5-5 and TRBJ1-5, with 7 positions matching TRBD1. CDR3 length: 16 residues. Germline V gene data show CDR1 as SGHKS and CDR2 as YYEKEE (reference sequence). The V segment lost 4 bases and the J segment 4 bases; nucleotides outside the gene matches: 11. The CDR3 protein is CASSQGGPPGNQPQHF. The CDR3 region has the DNA TGTGCCAGCAGCCAGGGGGGCCCGCCGGGTAATCAGCCCCAGCATTTT.

The rearrangement joins TRBV29-1 to TRBJ2-3, with D perhaps matching TRBD2 (7 bases). V was pared by 4 bases and J by 8 bases, with 13 bases between. The CDR3 loop spans 12 amino acids. Germline V gene data show CDR1 as SQVTM and CDR2 as ANQGSEA. The DNA of the CDR3 is TGCAGCGTTGGGGGAGGGGGGACTACGCAGTATTTT. Translation gives CSVGGGGTTQYF.

This chain links TRBV4-1 with TRBJ1-1; no clear D. The CDR3 is 13 amino acids. The germline CDR1 and CDR2 sequences are MGHRA and YSYEKL. Trimming removed 3 bases at V and 5 bases at J, with 10 bases between. The CDR3 loop is CASSQYEGTEAFF. In nucleotides, the CDR3 is TGCGCCAGCAGCCAGTATGAGGGTACTGAAGCTTTCTTT.

This chain links TRBV30 with TRBJ2-7; D possibly corresponds to TRBD1 (6 bases). CDR3 length equals 12 residues. Germline V gene sequence: CDR1 GTSNPN, CDR2 SVGIG (reference sequence). V gave up 3 bases and J gave up 7 bases, with 13 bases separating them. The CDR3 DNA follows: TGTGCCTGGAGGAGACAGGCTAGTGAGCAGTACTTC. Translated: CAWRRQASEQYF. Full variable domain (remainder filled in from reference TRBV30 and TRBJ2-7): SQTIHQWPATLVQPVGSPLSLECTVEGTSNPNLYWYRQAAGRGLQLLFYSVGIGQISSEVPQNLSASRPQDRQFILSSKKLLLSDSGFYLCAWRRQASEQYFGPGTRLTVT.

The chain links TRBV7-2 to TRBJ1-2, with a tentative D call TRBD1 (5 bases). V was trimmed by 2 bases and J by 5 bases, leaving 15 bases between them. CDR1 is SGHTA and CDR2 is FQGNSA in the germline V gene. The length of the CDR3 is 15 residues. The CDR3 sequence: CASSLMVSGGYGYTF. CDR3 in DNA: TGTGCCAGCAGCTTAATGGTCTCTGGGGGTTATGGCTACACCTTC.

This clonotype was seen ten or more times. The rearrangement links TRBV28 to TRBJ2-7; D not certain. V lost 2 bases and J lost 2, with 7 bases in between. Germline CDR1 MDHEN, CDR2 SYDVKM. The CDR3 is 13 amino acids. CDR3 DNA sequence: TGTGCCAGCAGTTTAGGAATCACCTACGAGCAGTACTTC. Encoded protein: CASSLGITYEQYF.